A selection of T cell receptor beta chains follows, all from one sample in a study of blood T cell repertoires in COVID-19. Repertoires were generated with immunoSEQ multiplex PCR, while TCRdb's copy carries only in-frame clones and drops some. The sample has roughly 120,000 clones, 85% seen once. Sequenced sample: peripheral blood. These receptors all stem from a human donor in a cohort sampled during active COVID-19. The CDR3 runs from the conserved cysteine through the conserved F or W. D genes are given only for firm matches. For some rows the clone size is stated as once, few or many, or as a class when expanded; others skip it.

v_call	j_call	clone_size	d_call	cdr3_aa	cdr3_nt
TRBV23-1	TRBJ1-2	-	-	CASRLRFFGHGYTF	TGCGCCAGCCGCCTTAGGTTCTTTGGGCATGGCTACACCTTC
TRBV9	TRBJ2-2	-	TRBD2	CASSVTAGGPTGELFF	TGTGCCAGCAGCGTAACAGCGGGGGGGCCAACCGGGGAGCTGTTTTTT
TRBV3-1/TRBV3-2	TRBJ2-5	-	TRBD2	CASSKLSTSGETQYF	TGTGCCAGCAGCAAACTTAGCACTAGCGGAGAGACCCAGTACTTC
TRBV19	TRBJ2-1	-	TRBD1	CASSRGQGARSEQFF	TGTGCCAGTAGTAGGGGACAGGGGGCGCGTAGTGAGCAGTTCTTC
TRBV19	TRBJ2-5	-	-	CASSPSRVETQYF	TGTGCCAGTAGCCCTTCTCGGGTAGAGACCCAGTACTTC
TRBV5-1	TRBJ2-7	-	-	CASSLLPISPDYEQYF	TGCGCCAGCAGCTTACTCCCCATAAGTCCCGACTACGAGCAGTACTTC
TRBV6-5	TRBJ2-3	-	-	CASTRTGGDTQYF	TGTGCCAGCACCAGGACTGGGGGGGATACGCAGTATTTT
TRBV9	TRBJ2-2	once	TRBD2	CASSFSGANTGELFF	TGTGCCAGCAGCTTTAGCGGGGCGAACACCGGGGAGCTGTTTTTT
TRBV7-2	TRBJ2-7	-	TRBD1	CASSFDRVAYEQYF	TGTGCCAGCAGCTTCGACAGGGTGGCCTACGAGCAGTACTTC
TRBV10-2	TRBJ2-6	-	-	CASSAGLRSGANVLTF	TGCGCCAGCAGCGCGGGACTCCGCTCTGGGGCCAACGTCCTGACTTTC
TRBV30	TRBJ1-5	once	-	CAWTTGTNQPQHF	TGTGCCTGGACAACAGGGACGAATCAGCCCCAGCATTTT
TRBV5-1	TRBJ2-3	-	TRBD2	CASSLVLAGSDTQYF	TGCGCCAGCAGCTTGGTTCTAGCGGGGTCTGATACGCAGTATTTT
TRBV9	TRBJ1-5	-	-	CASSVAGGNQPQHF	TGTGCCAGCAGTGTGGCGGGGGGCAATCAGCCCCAGCATTTT
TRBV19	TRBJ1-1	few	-	CASSIPRGITEAFF	TGTGCCAGTAGTATACCCCGGGGAATCACTGAAGCTTTCTTT
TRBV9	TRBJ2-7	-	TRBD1	CASSPRQGDVYEQYF	TGTGCCAGCAGCCCCCGACAGGGGGACGTGTACGAGCAGTACTTC
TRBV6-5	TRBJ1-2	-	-	CASKIQGGGSGYTF	TGTGCCAGCAAGATACAGGGTGGGGGCTCTGGCTACACCTTC
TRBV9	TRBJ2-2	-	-	CASSVGQPSGELFF	TGTGCCAGCAGCGTAGGACAACCTTCCGGGGAGCTGTTTTTT
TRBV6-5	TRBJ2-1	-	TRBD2	CASRPGGGGNEQFF	TGTGCCAGCAGGCCCGGGGGGGGAGGCAATGAGCAGTTCTTC
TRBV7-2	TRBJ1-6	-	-	CASSLTGRAQPRNSPLHF	TGTGCCAGCAGCCTAACGGGCAGGGCCCAACCAAGAAATTCACCCCTCCACTTT
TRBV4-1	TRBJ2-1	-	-	CASSQPGTNNEQFF	TGCGCCAGCAGCCAGCCCGGGACAAACAATGAGCAGTTCTTC
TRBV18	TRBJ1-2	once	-	CASSPLSGFYTF	TGTGCCAGCTCACCACTCTCAGGCTTCTACACCTTC
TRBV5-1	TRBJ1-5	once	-	CASSSGEGRVQPQHF	TGCGCCAGCAGTTCAGGGGAAGGGAGAGTTCAGCCCCAGCATTTT
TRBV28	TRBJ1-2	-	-	CASSSVDRSGYGYTF	TGTGCCAGCAGTTCCGTCGACAGGTCTGGCTATGGCTACACCTTC
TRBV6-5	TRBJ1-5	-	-	CASIRGNNQPQHF	TGTGCCAGCATCAGGGGAAACAATCAGCCCCAGCATTTT
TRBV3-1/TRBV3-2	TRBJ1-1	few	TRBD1	CASSQGTGNTEAFF	TGTGCCAGCAGCCAAGGGACAGGGAACACTGAAGCTTTCTTT
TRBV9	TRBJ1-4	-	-	CASSVGGRDEKLFF	TGTGCCAGCAGCGTAGGCGGGAGGGATGAAAAACTGTTTTTT
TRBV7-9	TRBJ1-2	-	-	CASSDTGKKGYTF	TGTGCCAGCAGCGATACAGGGAAGAAGGGCTACACCTTC
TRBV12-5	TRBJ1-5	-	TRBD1	CASGLVRTGGSLKHQPQHF	TGTGCTAGTGGTTTGGTTAGGACAGGGGGCTCTCTGAAGCATCAGCCCCAGCATTTT
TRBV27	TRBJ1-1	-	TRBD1	CASSHDRGWTEAFF	TGTGCCAGCAGTCACGACAGGGGCTGGACTGAAGCTTTCTTT
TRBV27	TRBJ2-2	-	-	CASRDLDTGELFF	TGTGCCAGTCGGGACTTAGACACCGGGGAGCTGTTTTTT
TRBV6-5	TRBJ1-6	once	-	CASSYFQGSNSPLHF	TGTGCCAGCAGTTACTTTCAGGGAAGTAATTCACCCCTCCACTTT
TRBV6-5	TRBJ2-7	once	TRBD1	CASSSGGQGIEQYF	TGTGCCAGCAGCTCGGGGGGACAGGGCATCGAGCAGTACTTC
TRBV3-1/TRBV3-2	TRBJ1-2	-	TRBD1	CASSRGQNYGYTF	TGTGCCAGCAGCCGGGGACAGAACTATGGCTACACCTTC
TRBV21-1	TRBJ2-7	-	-	CASSIQGTRVSYEQYF	TGTGCCAGCAGCATACAGGGAACGAGGGTTTCCTACGAGCAGTACTTC
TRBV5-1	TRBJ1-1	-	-	CASSWGGDTEAFF	TGCGCCAGCAGCTGGGGAGGGGACACTGAAGCTTTCTTT
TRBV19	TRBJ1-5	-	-	CASSIRGLRGSQPQHF	TGTGCCAGTAGTATAAGGGGCTTAAGGGGAAGTCAGCCCCAGCATTTT
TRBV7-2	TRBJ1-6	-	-	CASSLATPRGANSPLHF	TGTGCCAGCAGCTTAGCGACCCCCCGGGGAGCCAATTCACCCCTCCACTTT
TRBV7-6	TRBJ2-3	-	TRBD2	CASSTRTSGATDTQYF	TGTGCCAGCAGCACCCGGACTAGCGGGGCCACAGATACGCAGTATTTT
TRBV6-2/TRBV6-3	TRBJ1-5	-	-	CASSYNPGQPQHF	TGTGCCAGCAGTTACAATCCGGGACAGCCCCAGCATTTT
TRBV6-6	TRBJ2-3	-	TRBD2	CASSYGGGVSDTQYF	TGTGCCAGCAGTTACGGCGGGGGGGTATCAGATACGCAGTATTTT
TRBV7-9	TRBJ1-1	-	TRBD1	CASQGDENTEAFF	TGTGCCAGTCAGGGGGACGAGAACACTGAAGCTTTCTTT
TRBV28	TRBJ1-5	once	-	CASSFQQPQHF	TGTGCCAGCAGTTTCCAACAGCCCCAGCATTTT
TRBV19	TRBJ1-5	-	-	CASSSSGVQPQHF	TGTGCCAGTAGTTCATCAGGGGTACAGCCCCAGCATTTT
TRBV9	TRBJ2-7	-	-	CASSVGQGYYEQYF	TGTGCCAGCAGCGTAGGGCAGGGCTACTACGAGCAGTACTTC
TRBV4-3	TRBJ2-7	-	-	CASSVRLDSPYEQYF	TGCGCCAGCAGCGTACGACTGGACAGCCCCTACGAGCAGTACTTC
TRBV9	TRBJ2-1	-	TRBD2	CASSLGAGGYNEQFF	TGTGCCAGCAGCCTAGGAGCGGGGGGTTACAATGAGCAGTTCTTC
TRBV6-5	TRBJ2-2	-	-	CASSYEGTGELFF	TGTGCCAGCAGTTATGAGGGCACCGGGGAGCTGTTTTTT
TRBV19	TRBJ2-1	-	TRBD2	CASSLAGYNEQFF	TGTGCCAGTAGTCTAGCGGGGTACAATGAGCAGTTCTTC
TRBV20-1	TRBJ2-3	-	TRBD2	CSASSRGASGDTQYF	TGCAGTGCTAGTTCGCGGGGGGCTTCGGGAGATACGCAGTATTTT
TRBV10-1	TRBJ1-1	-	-	CASSAREGNTEAFF	TGCGCCAGCAGTGCGCGGGAGGGGAACACTGAAGCTTTCTTT